This TCR beta chain originates from a study of Graves' ophthalmopathy and Graves' hyperthyroidism. In the case of this clonotype: Antigen unknown.

Study-level findings and limits: Blood also carried most expanded thyroid clonotypes exceeding 0.001 frequency.

The TCR beta CDR3 regions underwent amplification from RNA transcripts. First-round RT-PCR relied on HTBI primers, and a second-round multiplex PCR came next. MiXCR, applied by TCRdb to the multiplex PCR reads, yields one record per CDR3 protein. The sample shows hundreds of thousands of distinct CDR3 sequences, roughly two fifths of them seen only once. There are 15 residues in the CDR3. Trimming removed 3 bases from V and 2 bases from J, with 13 bases in between. The germline V gene has CDR1 MNHNY and CDR2 SVGAGI (reference sequence). The source material was peripheral blood. The rearrangement uses TRBV6-6 and TRBJ2-5; the D gene is possibly TRBD1 (5 bases). The sequence was collected from an adult man with Graves' ophthalmopathy. CDR3 bases: TGTGCCAGCAGTTATCTCGAAAGGGGACAAGAGACCCAGTACTTC. Amino acids: CASSYLERGQETQYF.